This T cell receptor (beta chain) was obtained from a study of blood T cells in healthy people across ages. Germline CDR1 reads SGHRS; CDR2 reads YFSETQ. The V and J ends lost 2 bases and 3 bases respectively, with 8 bases between them. This CDR3 comprises 13 residues. Through a sample-barcoded 5' primer and a J-beta primer mix, a second PCR was run for roughly 6 to 11 cycles. MiXCR, run by TCRdb on the 5' RACE reads, gives a single entry per CDR3 protein. Found here are about a million distinct CDR3 sequences, about 53% of them singletons; the top ten hold 20% to 25%. The total RNA that was extracted per sample amounted to at least 6 micrograms.

The chain links TRBV5-1 to TRBJ2-5; D might be TRBD1 (5 bases). This sequence originates from an older woman in good health. Specimen: blood. CDR3 in DNA: TGCGCCAGCAGCTTCGACAGCGAAGAGACCCAGTACTTC. Translated, it gives CASSFDSEETQYF.